This T cell receptor beta chain is from a study of T cells in Graves' hyperthyroidism and ophthalmopathy. Study background: The initial diagnosis was the point when peripheral blood was collected, ahead of any treatment.

This clonotype was observed at least ten times. Antigen specificity is unknown. Using RNA transcripts as the source, TCR beta CDR3 regions were amplified. HTBI primers were used for first-round RT-PCR of the TCR CDR3. TCRdb re-called the multiplex PCR reads through MiXCR, storing one row per CDR3 protein. The sample has around 300,000 distinct CDR3 sequences; roughly an eighth are singletons. Trimming left V 10 bases short and J 3 bases short, with 22 bases between. This CDR3 is built from 15 residues. Germline CDR1 reads MDHEN; CDR2 reads SYDVKM. Study observations and caveats: Ophthalmopathy was distinguished from stable hyperthyroidism by 13 V-J signatures. Ophthalmopathy, which appeared later, was predicted by the model a median about 6 months before onset.

Aged 18 to 65, the patients had hyperthyroidism that was newly diagnosed and had lasted under 2 months. The source is a middle-aged woman with Graves' hyperthyroidism. The sequencing sample was made of blood. The chain joins TRBV28 to TRBJ2-7, with D hard to call. CDR3 amino acids: CAIRRGGTGNYEQYF. The CDR3 DNA is TGTGCCATTAGGCGTGGTGGTACTGGGAACTACGAGCAGTACTTC.